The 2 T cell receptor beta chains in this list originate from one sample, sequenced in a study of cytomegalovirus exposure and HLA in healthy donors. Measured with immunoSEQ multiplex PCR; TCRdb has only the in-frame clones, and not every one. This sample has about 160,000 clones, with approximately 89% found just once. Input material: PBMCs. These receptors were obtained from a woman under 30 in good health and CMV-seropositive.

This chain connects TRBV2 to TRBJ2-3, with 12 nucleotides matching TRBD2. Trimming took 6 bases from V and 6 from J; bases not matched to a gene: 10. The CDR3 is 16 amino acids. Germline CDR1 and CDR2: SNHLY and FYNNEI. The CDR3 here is CASRGTSGSHSDTQYF. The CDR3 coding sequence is TGTGCCAGCAGGGGGACTAGCGGGTCTCACTCCGATACGCAGTATTTT.

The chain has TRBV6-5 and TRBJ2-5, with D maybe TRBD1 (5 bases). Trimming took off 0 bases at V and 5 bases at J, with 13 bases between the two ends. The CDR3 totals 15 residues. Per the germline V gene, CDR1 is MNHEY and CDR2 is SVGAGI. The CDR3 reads CASSYSSGKGETQYF. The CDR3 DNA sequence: TGTGCCAGCAGTTACTCCTCAGGGAAGGGGGAGACCCAGTACTTC.